The rows below give T cell receptor beta chains drawn from one sample of a study of cytomegalovirus exposure and HLA in healthy donors. The repertoire was sequenced with immunoSEQ multiplex PCR; TCRdb's copy has only in-frame clones and lacks some. The sample consists of about 120,000 clones, 65% to 90% of them appearing once. Material for sequencing was PBMCs. The receptors derive from a woman between 25 and 40 years old in good health and CMV-seronegative. Both conserved end residues are part of each CDR3. Fields, in order: CDR3 length, clone size, D gene, J gene, V gene, CDR3 DNA, CDR3 protein. A D gene is named only where the DNA matches it firmly. Only some rows state a clone size, as once, few, many or a class for expanded clones.

15,.,TRBD1,TRBJ2-7,TRBV5-1,TGCGCCAGCAGCAGTGGGACAGGGGCCTACTACGAGCAGTACTTC,CASSSGTGAYYEQYF
13,.,TRBD1,TRBJ2-1,TRBV6-4,TGTGCCAGCAGTGACTCCTCGGACAGGGAGCAGTTCTTC,CASSDSSDREQFF
15,.,TRBD1,TRBJ1-2,TRBV6-1,TGTGCCAGCAGTGACCGGACAGGGGGCAATCATGGCTACACCTTC,CASSDRTGGNHGYTF
15,.,.,TRBJ2-7,TRBV5-1,TGCGCCAGCAGCTTGGTTTCGGGAGTGGCCTACGAGCAGTACTTC,CASSLVSGVAYEQYF
13,few,.,TRBJ1-1,TRBV19,TGTGCCAGTAAATTCGGGTCGAACACTGAAGCTTTCTTT,CASKFGSNTEAFF
11,.,.,TRBJ2-7,TRBV6-5,TGTGCCAGCAGTGAACACTACGAGCAGTACTTC,CASSEHYEQYF
15,once,TRBD2,TRBJ2-7,TRBV27,TGTGCCACCGGGACTAGCGGGAGGGCCCCCTACGAGCAGTACTTC,CATGTSGRAPYEQYF
15,few,TRBD2,TRBJ2-1,TRBV5-1,TGCGCCAGCACCCTGGTGGGACTAGCGGGAGGTGAGCAGTTCTTC,CASTLVGLAGGEQFF
20,.,TRBD2,TRBJ2-1,TRBV19,TGTGCCAGTAGCGGTATGGGGAGGCTAGCGGGACGAAGCTCCTACAATGAGCAGTTCTTC,CASSGMGRLAGRSSYNEQFF
13,.,.,TRBJ2-1,TRBV19,TGTGCCAGTAGTATCTTCTCCTACAATGAGCAGTTCTTC,CASSIFSYNEQFF
13,few,.,TRBJ1-2,TRBV7-2,TGTGCCAGCAGCTTTTCAGGGGTCTATGGCTACACCTTC,CASSFSGVYGYTF